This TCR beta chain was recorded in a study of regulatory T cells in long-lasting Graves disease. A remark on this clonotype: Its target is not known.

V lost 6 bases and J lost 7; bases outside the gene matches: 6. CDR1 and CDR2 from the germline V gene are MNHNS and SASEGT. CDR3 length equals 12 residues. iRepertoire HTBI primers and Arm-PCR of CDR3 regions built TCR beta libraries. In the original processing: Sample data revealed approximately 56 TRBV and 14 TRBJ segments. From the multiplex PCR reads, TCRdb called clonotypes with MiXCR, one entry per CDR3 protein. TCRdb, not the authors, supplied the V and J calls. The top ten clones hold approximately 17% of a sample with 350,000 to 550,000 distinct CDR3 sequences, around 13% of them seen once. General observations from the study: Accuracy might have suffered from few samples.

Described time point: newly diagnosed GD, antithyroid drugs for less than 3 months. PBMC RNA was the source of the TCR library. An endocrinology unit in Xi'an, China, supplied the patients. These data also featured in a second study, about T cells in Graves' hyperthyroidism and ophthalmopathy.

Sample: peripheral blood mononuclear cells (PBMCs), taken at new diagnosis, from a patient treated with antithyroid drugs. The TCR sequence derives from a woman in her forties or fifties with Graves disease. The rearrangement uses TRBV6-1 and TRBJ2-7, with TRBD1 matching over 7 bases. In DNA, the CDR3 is TGTGCCAGCAGACAGGGGTCGGAAGAGCAGTACTTC. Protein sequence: CASRQGSEEQYF.